Listed below are T cell receptor beta chains from one sample, sequenced in a study of cytomegalovirus exposure and HLA in healthy donors. The protocol was immunoSEQ multiplex PCR, while the TCRdb copy is restricted to in-frame clones and leaves out a portion. The sample lists 100,000 to 150,000 clones, roughly 90% occurring once. The sequencing input was PBMCs. Source of these receptors: a man aged 30 to 39 in good health and CMV-seronegative. CDR3s include the opening cysteine and the closing phenylalanine or tryptophan. Clone size is shown for a subset of rows, as once, few, many or a class of expanded clone.

clone_size,v_call,cdr3_aa
NA,TRBV30,CAWVRGRYGYTF
NA,TRBV4-3,CASSHGGAKDEQYF
NA,TRBV27,CASSFGQGLEKLFF
NA,TRBV18,CASSPPKQGYKYEQYF
NA,TRBV10-2,CASSARTGTDYGYTF
NA,TRBV25-1,CASSLSGTIGNTIYF
few,TRBV7-2,CASSPRSAGANVLTF
NA,TRBV2,CASSSTGNTEAFF
NA,TRBV7-9,CATFEGLALDEQFF
NA,TRBV5-1,CASSTDPGAVTDTQYF
NA,TRBV5-1,CASSQGTGDSDEQYF
NA,TRBV14,CASSQWAPGQSDYEQYF
NA,TRBV9,CASSSQRTSPYNEQFF
NA,TRBV29-1,CSVVRDINEQFF
NA,TRBV6-1,CASSEGPAGVGGYTF
NA,TRBV5-6,CASSYRGVSYEQYF
NA,TRBV6-7,CASLGAQYF
NA,TRBV7-2,CASSLGRDFWFF
NA,TRBV6-4,CASSERSGGTQYF
NA,TRBV5-6,CASSWRDRGSYGYTF
NA,TRBV5-5,CASITFGSGDEQFF
NA,TRBV27,CASSLGQFYGYTF
NA,TRBV7-8,CASSSRTDNTEAFF
few,TRBV5-4,CASSVTGQMNTEAFF
NA,TRBV6-5,CASSNRGSGQPQHF
few,TRBV29-1,CSAARGHNGEKLFF
NA,TRBV7-9,CASSLGGVSGTDTQYF
NA,TRBV5-6,CASSLKNRAGEAFF
NA,TRBV6-1,CASSESGALYEQYF
NA,TRBV15,CATSSLTSDSYEQYF
once,TRBV12-5,CASGKGANTGELFF
NA,TRBV14,CASSPQRQSSYEQYF
once,TRBV27,CASSPLDRPKTEAFF
NA,TRBV7-9,CASSSYGPEAFF
NA,TRBV6-6,CASSNGGDIQYF
NA,TRBV29-1,CSVTGGSGNTIYF
NA,TRBV6-4,CASSDGDTNEAFF
NA,TRBV29-1,CSVVIAGGEQYF
NA,TRBV6-6,CVSSGNTIYF
once,TRBV5-5,CASTRQVLAGTQETQYF
once,TRBV11-2,CASSLGIGDRGYEQYF
NA,TRBV6-4,CASSLAGEGSDTQYF
NA,TRBV29-1,CSVGEGGRETQYF
NA,TRBV6-1,CASTGQGAVDTEAFF
few,TRBV21-1,CASSKVIPGIHEQYF
few,TRBV19,CASSIIRGSPFF
NA,TRBV6-5,CASSQRFYSNQPQHF
NA,TRBV30,CASGNPLYEQYF